The following is a T cell receptor beta chain sequence with its context. This clonotype was seen many times. What antigen it recognizes has not been identified. No much larger clone is present one base from it, and per-base qualities are unavailable. Library generation was performed with multiplex PCR. The sequencer listed for this sample is Illumina HiSeq 4000. CDR3 regions were amplified by Arm-PCR with iRepertoire HTBI primers to construct TCR beta libraries. Before sequencing, the PCR products underwent gel purification. The published analysis was carried out like this. Gene usage analysis of CDR3 amino acid clonotypes used the 55 to 80 TRBV and 14 TRBJ segments found across samples. Filtered high-quality paired reads were merged into contigs using COPE and FqMerger. BLAST was used to align contigs to the IMGT TRBV, TRBD and TRBJ reference genes, and CDR3 was defined following IMGT. Clonotypes above 0.1% frequency were classified as highly expanded clones. Shannon entropy served as the measure of repertoire diversity, while the Gini coefficient captured V-J evenness. A clonotype was considered public if more than one individual shared it. TCRdb ran its own pipeline on the public reads, namely fastp trimming at Q25 and MiXCR clone calling, and kept in-frame beta chains. Entries are consolidated by CDR3 protein sequence, retaining the most common genes and DNA. The V and J calls here are based on TCRdb, not the publication. The sample table records fewer than 400,000 distinct CDR3 sequences; around 19% of these occur just once. The ten largest make up less than 30% of the sample.

The germline V gene (reference sequence) gives CDR1 as DFQATT and CDR2 as SNEGSKA. V is trimmed back by 1 base and J by 0 bases, and the junction contains 9 bases that no gene match accounts for. Including cysteine and phenylalanine, the CDR3 has 19 amino acids. Just the 57-base CDR3 DNA is kept, in frame starting at base 1. The meaning of the sample's time point label: persistent/refractory GD, antithyroid drugs over 5 years with positive TRAb. For both TCR sequencing and RNA sequencing, RNA was extracted from PBMCs in TRIzol. Graves' disease was diagnosed according to American Thyroid Association guidelines. Patients were recruited from an endocrinology department in Xi'an, China. From each patient, approximately 10 milliliters of peripheral blood was collected into an EDTA anticoagulant tube. Ficoll Paque Plus density gradient separation was used to isolate PBMCs, and no further T cell sorting was done. An Agilent 2100 Bioanalyzer and agarose gel were used to check RNA quality, while a NanoDrop 2000 measured RNA concentration.

This entry comes from a study of regulatory T cells in long-lasting Graves disease (dated by TCRdb to the early 2020s). For the study in its entirety: Persistent Graves' disease meant more than 5 years of antithyroid drug treatment with TSH receptor autoantibodies that stayed positive. The study took place in China and was registered as a clinical trial. A total of about 35 samples underwent TCR sequencing, from roughly 13 patients with persistent Graves' disease and 20 or so patients with newly diagnosed Graves' disease. This study used TCR sequencing and RNA sequencing of peripheral blood to compare persistent Graves' disease patients against newly diagnosed Graves' disease patients. In the clinical cohort, patients with persistent Graves' disease had used antithyroid drugs for an average of roughly ten years.

Overall results and qualifications from the work: TRBV28, TRBJ1-2 and TRBJ2-5 were preferentially used in persistent disease, while TRBV20-1 and TRBJ2-1 were favored in newly diagnosed disease. Sequencing and analysis were restricted to the TCR beta chain. The authors noted that the small sample size was a limitation that may lower accuracy. Only peripheral blood was studied, because thyroid tissue, the primary lesion, was inaccessible. Lower TCR Shannon entropy and fewer highly expanded clones were observed in persistent Graves' disease patients than in newly diagnosed patients, which suggested clonal expansion. More public clonotypes were shared among persistent patients (more than 2,500) than among newly diagnosed patients (under 1,000).

The sequence is built from TRBV20-1 and TRBJ2-6, with 10 middle bases fitting TRBD1. The TCR originated in a female donor with Graves disease. The input for sequencing was peripheral blood mononuclear cells (PBMCs), taken when the disease was refractory, from a patient treated with antithyroid drugs. The CDR3 sequence is CSARGAGQGTLSGANVLTF. The DNA sequence follows: TGCAGTGCTAGAGGGGCGGGACAGGGGACCCTCTCTGGGGCCAACGTCCTGACTTTC.